The 15 T cell receptor beta chains below were found in one sample sequenced in a study of Siglec-9 on CD8 T cells in melanoma. Assay used: immunoSEQ multiplex PCR; TCRdb lists only in-frame clones, some missing. The sample has 25,000 to 30,000 clones, 80% seen once. Input material: Siglec-9- CD8+ T cells sorted from blood. The receptors come from a human donor in good health.

A few counts support this clone. Here the CDR3 reads CASSEAPSTF. The CDR3 region has the DNA TGTGCCAGCAGCGAGGCCCCCTCCACCTTC. The chain joins TRBV7-9 to TRBJ1-2; D unclear. Germline V gene sequence: CDR1 SEHNR, CDR2 FQNEAQ (reference sequence). The CDR3 consists of 10 residues. The V end lost 5 bases, the J end lost 13 bases, and 11 bases lay between the germline ends.

The chain is built from TRBV6-1 and TRBJ1-5; D is uncertain. There are 13 residues in the CDR3. The germline gives CDR1 MNHNS, CDR2 SASEGT. V lost 2 bases and J lost 6, with 8 bases in between. The CDR3 sequence: CASSELIGQPQHF. The CDR3 coding sequence is TGTGCCAGCAGTGAACTCATTGGTCAGCCCCAGCATTTT.

The chain recombines TRBV19 with TRBJ1-1, with D tentatively TRBD1 (5 bases). This CDR3 region has 16 residues. Looked up from germline, CDR1 is LNHDA and CDR2 is SQIVND (reference sequence). V was trimmed by 7 bases and J by 4 bases, leaving 22 bases between them. CDR3 loop: CASTAGSRGTSTEAFF. The DNA for the CDR3 is TGTGCCAGTACCGCTGGGAGCCGGGGGACGAGCACTGAAGCTTTCTTT.

This clone was observed a handful of times. J is TRBJ1-1 and V is TRBV7-9; the D gene is possibly TRBD1 (6 bases). Germline loops: CDR1 SEHNR, CDR2 FQNEAQ (reference sequence). The CDR3 contains 12 residues. Trimming shortened V by 1 base and J by 6 bases, and 6 bases separated the two germline ends. In DNA form, the CDR3 reads TGTGCCAGCAGCTTAGGGGGGCCTGAAGCTTTCTTT. The encoded protein is CASSLGGPEAFF.

The CDR3 nucleotides are TGTGCCAGTACCGACGAGGTCGGGGGTAATGAAAAACTGTTTTTT. Encoded protein: CASTDEVGGNEKLFF. The genes are TRBV19 and TRBJ1-4, with a possible D match to TRBD1 (5 bases). The CDR3 runs to 15 residues. The ends were cut back, 7 bases at V and 4 bases at J, with 16 bases in the middle. CDR1 is LNHDA and CDR2 is SQIVND in the germline V gene (reference sequence).

The V gene is TRBV18, the J gene TRBJ2-5, with D uncertain. V dropped 3 bases and J dropped 0 bases, with 8 bases sitting between them. CDR1 KGHSH and CDR2 LQKENI come from the germline V gene. CDR3 length equals 14 residues. CDR3 bases: TGTGCCAGCTCACCCGGCAGGAACCAAGAGACCCAGTACTTC. Its translation: CASSPGRNQETQYF.

J is TRBJ2-3 and V is TRBV7-6, with 7 positions matching TRBD1. This CDR3 has 15 amino acids. Germline V gene sequence: CDR1 SGHVS, CDR2 FNYEAQ. The J segment lost 1 base and the V segment lost 4 bases, leaving 5 bases of the junction unmatched. This chain's CDR3 is CASSSLTGGTDTQYF. DNA of the CDR3: TGTGCCAGCAGCTCCCTAACAGGGGGCACAGATACGCAGTATTTT.

The chain recombines TRBV28 with TRBJ1-1; 8 bases are a match to TRBD1. The CDR3 covers 13 residues. The J segment lost 3 bases and the V segment lost 4 bases, leaving 1 base of the junction unmatched. CDR1 is MDHEN, CDR2 SYDVKM, per germline. This chain's CDR3 is CASSYRGYTEAFF. In DNA, the CDR3 is TGTGCCAGCAGTTACAGGGGGTACACTGAAGCTTTCTTT.

J is TRBJ1-1 and V is TRBV19; maybe TRBD1 (5 bases). The ends were cut back, 2 bases at V and 3 bases at J, with 13 bases in the middle. The CDR3 runs to 15 residues. In germline, CDR1 is LNHDA, CDR2 SQIVND (reference sequence). CDR3 protein: CASSITLLGDTEAFF. The CDR3 nucleotides read TGTGCCAGTAGTATAACGCTCTTGGGGGACACTGAAGCTTTCTTT.

This clone came up a few times. The V and J genes are TRBV28 and TRBJ2-7, with TRBD1 matching over 8 bases. CDR3 length equals 14 residues. Trimming at V came to 3 bases and at J to 5 bases, leaving 6 bases not matched to a gene. Looked up from germline, CDR1 is MDHEN and CDR2 is SYDVKM. CDR3 residues: CASSLTGAFHEQYF. The CDR3 DNA reads as TGTGCCAGCAGTTTGACAGGGGCTTTCCACGAGCAGTACTTC.

V is TRBV7-6 and J is TRBJ1-1, with D hard to call. The germline gives CDR1 SGHVS, CDR2 FNYEAQ. Trimming cost V 4 bases and J 1 base, with 13 bases left between them. The CDR3 loop spans 15 amino acids. The CDR3 DNA follows: TGTGCCAGCAGCTCGCCGACGGGTACGAACACTGAAGCTTTCTTT. This translates into CASSSPTGTNTEAFF.

V usage is TRBV9 and J usage is TRBJ1-1, with D hard to call. This CDR3 has 13 amino acids. CDR1 is SGDLS, CDR2 YYNGEE, per germline. V lost 10 bases and J lost 6, with 19 bases in between. The CDR3 DNA reads as TGTGCCCGACCTGGGCGAAGGGTAGCTGAAGCTTTCTTT. It yields the protein CARPGRRVAEAFF.

This sequence joins TRBV2 and TRBJ2-3; D is possibly TRBD2 (5 bases). CDR1 SNHLY and CDR2 FYNNEI come from the germline V gene. CDR3 length: 20 amino acids. Trimming cost V 7 bases and J 2 bases, with 31 bases left between them. Here the CDR3 reads CASTPPRGYYDSGTTDTQYF. CDR3 nucleotides: TGTGCCAGCACCCCCCCTCGGGGTTATTACGATTCGGGCACCACAGATACGCAGTATTTT.

This clone was observed a few times. CDR3: CASSQAGETQYF. The CDR3 coding sequence is TGTGCCAGCAGCCAAGCGGGCGAGACCCAGTACTTC. The chain carries TRBV7-9 and TRBJ2-5; D may be TRBD2 (6 bases). Trimming shortened V by 5 bases and J by 5 bases, and 9 bases separated the two germline ends. The CDR3 runs to 12 residues. CDR1 and CDR2 (germline): SEHNR, FQNEAQ (reference sequence).

The chain joins TRBV28 to TRBJ2-1, with D unclear. The germline CDR1 and CDR2 sequences are MDHEN and SYDVKM. The V and J ends lost 6 bases and 8 bases respectively, with 17 bases between them. This CDR3 has 14 amino acids. The CDR3 DNA sequence: TGTGCCAGCAGGACGGTGGCAAAATACTATGAGCAGTTCTTC. Translating it yields CASRTVAKYYEQFF.